This TCR beta chain is from a study of a mutant IDH1 vaccine in newly diagnosed glioma. About the study: Administration of eight vaccinations to patients took place in weeks 1, 3, 5, 7, 11, 15, 19, 23. The treated population exhibited a male proportion of around 62%, a female proportion of around 40%, and a mean age of roughly 41 years. Patients got their first vaccination 4-6 weeks after radiotherapy alone, or with temozolomide cycles. Findings and caveats of the study: There seemed to be no relation between pseudoprogression and changes in top peripheral T cell clonotypes.

Comments on this clone: What it binds is not known.

The time point was: week 5, during vaccination. The study gave 300 ug of mutant IDH1 20-mer peptide per vaccine dose, with topical imiquimod. The method was immunoSEQ multiplex PCR; TCRdb's version includes in-frame clones alone and lacks a portion of them. Of 70,000 to 90,000 clones listed, about 91% are singletons. CDR1 is SGHRS and CDR2 is YFSETQ in the germline V gene. V was trimmed by 4 bases and J by 4 bases, leaving 11 bases between them. This CDR3 region has 13 residues. Sample: PBMCs, taken from a glioma patient whose treatment included an IDH1 peptide vaccine. The source of this sequence is a woman in her forties or fifties with glioma. V gene TRBV5-1 combines with J gene TRBJ1-2; D is ambiguous. This CDR3 reads CASSLDSAYGYTF. The CDR3 DNA follows: TGCGCCAGCAGCCTCGATTCCGCCTATGGCTACACCTTC.